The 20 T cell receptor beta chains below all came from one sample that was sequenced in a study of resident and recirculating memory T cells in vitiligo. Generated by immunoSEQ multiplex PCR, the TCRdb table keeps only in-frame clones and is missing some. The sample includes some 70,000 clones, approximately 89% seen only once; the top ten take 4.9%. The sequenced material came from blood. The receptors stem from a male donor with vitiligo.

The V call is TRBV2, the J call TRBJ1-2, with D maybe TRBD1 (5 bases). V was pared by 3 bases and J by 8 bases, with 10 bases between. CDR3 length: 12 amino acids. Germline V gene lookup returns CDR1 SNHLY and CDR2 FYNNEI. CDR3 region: CASSDRKGGYTF. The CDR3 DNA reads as TGTGCCAGCAGTGACCGGAAGGGGGGCTACACCTTC.

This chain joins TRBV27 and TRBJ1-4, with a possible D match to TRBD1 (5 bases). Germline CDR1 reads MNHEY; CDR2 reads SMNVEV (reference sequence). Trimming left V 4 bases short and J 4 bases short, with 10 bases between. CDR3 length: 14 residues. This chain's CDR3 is CASSSAQGNEKLFF. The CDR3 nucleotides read TGTGCCAGCAGTTCGGCCCAGGGTAATGAAAAACTGTTTTTT.

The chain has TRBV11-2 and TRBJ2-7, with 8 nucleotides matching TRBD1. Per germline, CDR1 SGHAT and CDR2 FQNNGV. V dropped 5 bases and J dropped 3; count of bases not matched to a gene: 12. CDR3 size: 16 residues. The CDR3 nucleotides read TGTGCCAGCAGCACGGAGCAGGGGGCAAAGTACTACGAGCAGTACTTC. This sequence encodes CASSTEQGAKYYEQYF.

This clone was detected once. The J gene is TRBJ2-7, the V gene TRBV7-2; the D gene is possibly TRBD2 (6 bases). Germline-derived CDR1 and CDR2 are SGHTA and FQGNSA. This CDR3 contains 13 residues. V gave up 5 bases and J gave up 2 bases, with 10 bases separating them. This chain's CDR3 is CASSLGGTYEQYF. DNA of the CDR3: TGTGCCAGCAGCCTTGGGGGGACCTACGAGCAGTACTTC.

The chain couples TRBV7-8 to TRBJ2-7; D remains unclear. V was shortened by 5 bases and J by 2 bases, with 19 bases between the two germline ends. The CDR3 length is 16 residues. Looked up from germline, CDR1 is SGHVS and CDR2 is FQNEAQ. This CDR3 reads CASSPGKVVAAYEQYF. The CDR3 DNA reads TGTGCCAGCAGCCCTGGCAAAGTGGTAGCTGCCTACGAGCAGTACTTC.

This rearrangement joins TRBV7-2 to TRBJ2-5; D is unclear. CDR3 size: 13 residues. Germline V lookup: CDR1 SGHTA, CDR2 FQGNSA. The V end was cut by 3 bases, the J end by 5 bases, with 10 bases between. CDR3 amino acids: CASSFGPTETQYF. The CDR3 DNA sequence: TGTGCCAGCAGCTTCGGTCCTACTGAGACCCAGTACTTC. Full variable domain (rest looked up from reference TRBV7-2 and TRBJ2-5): GAGVSQSPSNKVTEKGKDVELRCDPISGHTALYWYRQSLGQGLEFLIYFQGNSAPDKSGLPSDRFSAERTGGSVSTLTIQRTQQEDSAVYLCASSFGPTETQYFGPGTRLLVL.

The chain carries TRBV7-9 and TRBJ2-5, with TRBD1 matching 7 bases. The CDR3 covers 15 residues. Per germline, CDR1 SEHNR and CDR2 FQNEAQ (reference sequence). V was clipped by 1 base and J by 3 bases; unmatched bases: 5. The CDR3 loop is CASSLGQGPKETQYF. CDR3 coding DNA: TGTGCCAGCAGCTTAGGACAGGGCCCGAAAGAGACCCAGTACTTC.

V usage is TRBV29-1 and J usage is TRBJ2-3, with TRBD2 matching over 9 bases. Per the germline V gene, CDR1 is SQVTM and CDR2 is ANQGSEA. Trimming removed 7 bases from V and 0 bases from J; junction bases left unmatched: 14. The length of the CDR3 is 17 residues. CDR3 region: CSAGPTLAGPSTDTQYF. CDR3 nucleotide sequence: TGCAGCGCCGGACCAACACTAGCGGGCCCGAGCACAGATACGCAGTATTTT.

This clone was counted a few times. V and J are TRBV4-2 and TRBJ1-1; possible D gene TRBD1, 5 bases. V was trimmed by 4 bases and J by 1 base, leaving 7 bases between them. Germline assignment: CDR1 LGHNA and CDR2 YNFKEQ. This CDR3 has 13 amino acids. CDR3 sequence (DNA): TGTGCCAGCAGCCGAACAGGGAACACTGAAGCTTTCTTT. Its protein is CASSRTGNTEAFF.

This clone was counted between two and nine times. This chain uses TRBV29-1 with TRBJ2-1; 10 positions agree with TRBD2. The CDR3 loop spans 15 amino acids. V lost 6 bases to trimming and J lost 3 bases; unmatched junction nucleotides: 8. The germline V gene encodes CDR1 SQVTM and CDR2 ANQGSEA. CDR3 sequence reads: CSVGFSGGDYNEQFF. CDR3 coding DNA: TGCAGCGTCGGATTCAGCGGGGGGGACTACAATGAGCAGTTCTTC.

In DNA form, the CDR3 reads TGTGCCAGCAGTGAAAGAGACTCCGGGACAGCCTATGGCTACACCTTC. Protein: CASSERDSGTAYGYTF. The J gene is TRBJ1-2, the V gene TRBV6-1; TRBD1 matches at 7 bases. Looked up from germline, CDR1 is MNHNS and CDR2 is SASEGT. The V gene end was trimmed by 2 bases and the J gene end by 4 bases; junction bases not matched to a gene: 10. This CDR3 has 16 amino acids.

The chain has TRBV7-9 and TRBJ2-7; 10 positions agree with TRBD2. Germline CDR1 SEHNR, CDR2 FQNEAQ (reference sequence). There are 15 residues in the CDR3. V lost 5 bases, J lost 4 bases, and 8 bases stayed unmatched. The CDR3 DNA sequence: TGTGCCAGCAGCCCCCCTAGCGGGGGAACTTACGAGCAGTACTTC. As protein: CASSPPSGGTYEQYF.

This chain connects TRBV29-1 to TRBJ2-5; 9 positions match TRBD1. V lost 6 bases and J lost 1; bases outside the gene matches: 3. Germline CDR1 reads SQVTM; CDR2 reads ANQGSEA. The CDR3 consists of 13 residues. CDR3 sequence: CSVDRGLQETQYF. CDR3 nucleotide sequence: TGCAGCGTGGACAGGGGACTCCAAGAGACCCAGTACTTC.

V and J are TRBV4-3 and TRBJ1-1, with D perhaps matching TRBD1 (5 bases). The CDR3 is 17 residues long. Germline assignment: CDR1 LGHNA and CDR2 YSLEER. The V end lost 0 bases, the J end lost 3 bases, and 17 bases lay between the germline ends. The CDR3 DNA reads TGCGCCAGCAGCCAAGATCCCCCAAAGGGGTGGGACACTGAAGCTTTCTTT. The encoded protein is CASSQDPPKGWDTEAFF.

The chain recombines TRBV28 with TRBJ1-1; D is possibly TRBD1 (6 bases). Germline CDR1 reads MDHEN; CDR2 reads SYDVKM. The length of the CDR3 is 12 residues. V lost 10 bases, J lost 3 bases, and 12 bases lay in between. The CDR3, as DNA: TGTGCCACTCAGGGGTCGCACACTGAAGCTTTCTTT. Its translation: CATQGSHTEAFF.

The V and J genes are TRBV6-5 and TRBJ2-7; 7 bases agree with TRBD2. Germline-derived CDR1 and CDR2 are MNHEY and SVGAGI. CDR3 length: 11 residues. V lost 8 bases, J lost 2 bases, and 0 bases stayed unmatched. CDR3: CASGRAYEQYF. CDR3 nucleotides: TGTGCCAGCGGGAGGGCCTACGAGCAGTACTTC.

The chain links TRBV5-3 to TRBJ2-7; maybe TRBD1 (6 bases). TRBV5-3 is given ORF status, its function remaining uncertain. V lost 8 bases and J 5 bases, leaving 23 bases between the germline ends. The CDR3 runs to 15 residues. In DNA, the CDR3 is TGTGCCAGCCGCCCGGGACACCTAAGGGGCCACGAGCAGTACTTC. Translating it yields CASRPGHLRGHEQYF.

The CDR3 here is CASSPRTGDQPQHF. In nucleotides, the CDR3 is TGTGCCAGCAGCCCGAGGACAGGGGATCAGCCCCAGCATTTT. This chain uses TRBV4-2 with TRBJ1-5; 9 bases are shared with TRBD1. The length of the CDR3 is 14 residues. With V trimmed by 4 bases and J by 5 bases, 3 bases remained unmatched. The germline CDR1 and CDR2 sequences are LGHNA and YNFKEQ.

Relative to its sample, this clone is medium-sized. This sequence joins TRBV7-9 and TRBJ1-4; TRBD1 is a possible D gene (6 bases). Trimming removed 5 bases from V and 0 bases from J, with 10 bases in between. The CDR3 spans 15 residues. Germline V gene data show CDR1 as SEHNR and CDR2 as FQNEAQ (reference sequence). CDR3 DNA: TGTGCCAGCAGCCAGGGGCCCGCAACTAATGAAAAACTGTTTTTT. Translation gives CASSQGPATNEKLFF.

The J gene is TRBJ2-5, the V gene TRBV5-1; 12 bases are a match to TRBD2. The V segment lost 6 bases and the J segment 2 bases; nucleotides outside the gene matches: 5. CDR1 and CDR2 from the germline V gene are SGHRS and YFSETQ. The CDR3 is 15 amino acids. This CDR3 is CASTPGTSGQETQYF. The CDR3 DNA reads TGCGCCAGCACCCCAGGGACTAGCGGGCAAGAGACCCAGTACTTC.